Listed here are 11 T cell receptor beta chains from one sample, sequenced in a study of shared clonotypes between healthy human individuals. The table came from immunoSEQ multiplex PCR; TCRdb's copy has only in-frame clones and leaves some out. The table includes 2 million to 2.5 million clones, roughly 93% detected once. Sequencing was done on a sample of naive CD4+ T cells from PBMCs. This sample's subset: CD45RA+ positively selected. The source is a young man in good health. Some clones in this sample may be carry-over from other donors' samples.

The rearrangement uses TRBV7-3 and TRBJ2-3; D ambiguous. Germline lookup yields CDR1 SGHTA and CDR2 FQGTGA. The CDR3 runs 13 residues. V was trimmed by 5 bases and J by 4 bases, leaving 10 bases between them. This chain's CDR3 is CASSIRWADTQYF. The DNA of the CDR3 is TGTGCCAGCAGCATTAGATGGGCAGATACGCAGTATTTT. Together with reference TRBV7-3 and TRBJ2-3, the CDR3 gives the full variable domain: GAGVSQTPSNKVTEKGKYVELRCDPISGHTALYWYRQSLGQGPEFLIYFQGTGAADDSGLPNDRFFAVRPEGSVSTLKIQRTERGDSAVYLCASSIRWADTQYFGPGTRLTVL.

Note on this clone: This CDR3 is also generated by other DNA sequences in the sample. This sequence joins TRBV5-1 and TRBJ1-1, with D tentatively TRBD1 (5 bases). The germline gives CDR1 SGHRS, CDR2 YFSETQ. This CDR3 comprises 13 residues. The V end was cut by 1 base, the J end by 3 bases, with 7 bases between. CDR3 DNA sequence: TGCGCCAGCAGCTTGAGAGGGGACACTGAAGCTTTCTTT. It yields the protein CASSLRGDTEAFF.

A single count supports this clone. The chain uses TRBV4-1 and TRBJ1-3, with D perhaps TRBD1 (5 bases). V was trimmed by 1 base and J by 3 bases, leaving 7 bases between them. Per the germline V gene, CDR1 is MGHRA and CDR2 is YSYEKL. The CDR3 loop spans 14 amino acids. CDR3 residues: CASSQAGIGNTIYF. CDR3 nucleotide sequence: TGCGCCAGCAGCCAAGCAGGGATTGGAAACACCATATATTTT.

The V and J genes are TRBV18 and TRBJ1-4, with TRBD1 matching over 12 bases. This CDR3 contains 17 residues. V trimming: 5 bases; J trimming: 3 bases; junction bases outside the gene matches: 7. CDR1 KGHSH and CDR2 LQKENI come from the germline V gene. The CDR3, as DNA: TGTGCCAGCTCAGTACCCGGGACAGGGGGCCCTAATGAAAAACTGTTTTTT. This codes for CASSVPGTGGPNEKLFF. The entire variable domain, with the rest obtained from reference TRBV18 and TRBJ1-4, is as follows: NAGVMQNPRHLVRRRGQEARLRCSPMKGHSHVYWYRQLPEEGLKFMVYLQKENIIDESGMPKERFSAEFPKEGPSILRIQQVVRGDSAAYFCASSVPGTGGPNEKLFFGSGTQLSVL.

This chain links TRBV27 with TRBJ2-5; D is perhaps TRBD2 (7 bases). V gave up 2 bases and J gave up 5 bases, with 18 bases separating them. Germline CDR1 MNHEY, CDR2 SMNVEV (reference sequence). This CDR3 is 16 amino acids long. The CDR3 coding sequence is TGTGCCAGCAGTTTAGGGGGCAGGGGAGGGTTTGAGACCCAGTACTTC. Translation: CASSLGGRGGFETQYF.

The chain recombines TRBV7-2 with TRBJ2-7, with D possibly matching TRBD2 (7 bases). The CDR3 consists of 15 residues. V was clipped by 5 bases and J by 4 bases, with 18 bases between them. CDR1 and CDR2 (germline): SGHTA, FQGNSA. This CDR3 reads CASSTGGQVLYEQYF. The CDR3 coding sequence is TGTGCCAGCAGCACCGGGGGGCAGGTCCTATACGAGCAGTACTTC. The whole variable domain, remainder taken from reference TRBV7-2 and TRBJ2-7, is GAGVSQSPSNKVTEKGKDVELRCDPISGHTALYWYRQSLGQGLEFLIYFQGNSAPDKSGLPSDRFSAERTGGSVSTLTIQRTQQEDSAVYLCASSTGGQVLYEQYFGPGTRLTVT.

The rearrangement joins TRBV5-1 to TRBJ2-5; D tentatively reads TRBD1 or TRBD2 (5 bases each). The CDR3 covers 15 residues. V lost 0 bases, J lost 2 bases, and 11 bases lay in between. Germline V gene sequence: CDR1 SGHRS, CDR2 YFSETQ. The CDR3 reads CASSLEGTSQETQYF. CDR3 nucleotide sequence: TGCGCCAGCAGCTTGGAGGGGACCTCTCAAGAGACCCAGTACTTC.

For this clone: A much larger clone differs by one base, so this may be a read error. This rearrangement joins TRBV5-8 to TRBJ1-5, with 8 bases fitting TRBD1. The length of the CDR3 is 13 residues. Per germline, CDR1 SGHTS and CDR2 YDEGEE. Trimming removed 2 bases from V and 5 bases from J; junction bases left unmatched: 0. The CDR3 coding sequence is TGTGCCAGCAGCTTACAGGGGGATCAGCCCCAGCATTTT. This translates into CASSLQGDQPQHF.

This rearrangement joins TRBV7-9 to TRBJ2-1, with TRBD1 as a possible D gene (6 bases). This CDR3 region has 16 residues. Germline V CDR1 and CDR2: SEHNR, FQNEAQ (reference sequence). The V end lost 2 bases, the J end lost 2 bases, and 13 bases lay between the germline ends. The CDR3 here is CASSLSGQGTYNEQFF. The CDR3 nucleotides read TGTGCCAGCAGCTTAAGTGGCCAGGGGACCTACAATGAGCAGTTCTTC.

V usage is TRBV29-1 and J usage is TRBJ2-1; TRBD2 aligns across 7 bases. The CDR3 is 11 amino acids. Germline CDR1 SQVTM, CDR2 ANQGSEA. With 8 bases clipped from V and 9 bases from J, the junction kept 7 bases outside the gene matches. CDR3 in amino acids: CSTRDYAEQFF. The CDR3 nucleotides are TGCAGCACTCGGGACTACGCTGAGCAGTTCTTC.

This clone occurred once. The rearrangement joins TRBV28 to TRBJ2-7, with 8 bases matching TRBD1. CDR3 length equals 15 residues. Germline loops: CDR1 MDHEN, CDR2 SYDVKM. Trimming at V came to 5 bases and at J to 1 base, leaving 7 bases not matched to a gene. The CDR3 protein is CASSGAGTGSYEQYF. CDR3 bases: TGTGCCAGCAGTGGAGCCGGGACAGGATCCTACGAGCAGTACTTC.